This TCR beta chain was sequenced for a study of graft-versus-host responses after intestinal transplantation. In the study overall: All of the recipients had induction that used anti-thymocyte globulin, then tacrolimus and steroids for 2 to 3 years.

Data came from immunoSEQ multiplex PCR; TCRdb stores just in-frame clones and leaves some out. The sample has around 45,000 clones, 92% seen once. As to this clone: Its antigen is as yet unknown.

Whole-study results and caveats: The presence of high graft-versus-host to host-versus-graft clonal ratios in allografts characterized patients with graft-donor T cell macrochimerism. Researchers found peak circulating GvH clone levels linked to early post-transplant HvG declines.

V shed 5 bases and J shed 2 bases, with 10 bases lying between them. CDR1 is SNHLY, CDR2 FYNNEI, per germline. The CDR3 extends over 13 amino acids. This receptor was taken from a human donor who was the organ donor for an intestinal transplant. Sequencing used unstimulated CD4+ T cells sorted from spleen or lymph node cells, obtained before transplant. The rearrangement links TRBV2 to TRBJ2-7; unclear D gene. The CDR3 nucleotides read TGTGCCAGCAGTCAGGACGTCGCCTACGAGCAGTACTTC. Protein product: CASSQDVAYEQYF.